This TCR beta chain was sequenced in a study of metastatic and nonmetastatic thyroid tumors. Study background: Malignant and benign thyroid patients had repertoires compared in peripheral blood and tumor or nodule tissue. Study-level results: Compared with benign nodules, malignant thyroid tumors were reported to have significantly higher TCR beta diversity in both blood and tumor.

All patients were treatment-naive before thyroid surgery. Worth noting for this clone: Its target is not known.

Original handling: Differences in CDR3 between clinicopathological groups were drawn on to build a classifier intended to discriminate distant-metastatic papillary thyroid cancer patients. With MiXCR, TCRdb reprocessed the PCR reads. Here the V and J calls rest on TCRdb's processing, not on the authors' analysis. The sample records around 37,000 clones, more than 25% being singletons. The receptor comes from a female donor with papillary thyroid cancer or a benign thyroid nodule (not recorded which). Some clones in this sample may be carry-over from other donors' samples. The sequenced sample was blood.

The CDR3 spells CASSPDGSGANVLTF. The CDR3 DNA reads TGCGCCAGCAGCCCGGACGGCTCTGGGGCCAACGTCCTGACTTTC. The chain uses TRBV5-1 and TRBJ2-6; no reliable D call. Per the germline V gene, CDR1 is SGHRS and CDR2 is YFSETQ. Trimming took off 4 bases at V and 0 bases at J, with 8 bases between the two ends. The CDR3 spans 15 residues.